Reported below is one TCR beta chain. Its antigen is still unknown. Collection of 8.5 to 10 milliliters of peripheral blood was performed for each donor. Sample-barcoded 5' priming and a J-beta primer mix drove a second PCR of roughly 6 to 12 cycles. Each cDNA molecule, via a template-switch adaptor with 12 random nucleotides, was tagged. TCRdb reprocessed the 5' RACE reads with MiXCR, giving one entry per CDR3 protein. The table includes about 770,000 distinct CDR3 sequences, 44% detected once. This specimen comes from a study of blood T cells in healthy people across ages. In germline, CDR1 is SGHAT, CDR2 FQNNGV. The junction had 10 bases not matched to a gene; V was cut back by 5 bases and J by 4 bases. This CDR3 has 15 residues. Whole-study findings and limits: Strong correlation linked observed beta diversity and percent naive T cells.

The sample comprised blood. The rearrangement uses TRBV11-2 and TRBJ2-7; 8 nucleotides align to TRBD1. The clonotype comes from a man aged 55 to 69 in good health. This chain's CDR3 is CASSLFGQGTYEQYF. As DNA, the CDR3 is TGTGCCAGCAGCCTATTCGGACAGGGAACTTACGAGCAGTACTTC.